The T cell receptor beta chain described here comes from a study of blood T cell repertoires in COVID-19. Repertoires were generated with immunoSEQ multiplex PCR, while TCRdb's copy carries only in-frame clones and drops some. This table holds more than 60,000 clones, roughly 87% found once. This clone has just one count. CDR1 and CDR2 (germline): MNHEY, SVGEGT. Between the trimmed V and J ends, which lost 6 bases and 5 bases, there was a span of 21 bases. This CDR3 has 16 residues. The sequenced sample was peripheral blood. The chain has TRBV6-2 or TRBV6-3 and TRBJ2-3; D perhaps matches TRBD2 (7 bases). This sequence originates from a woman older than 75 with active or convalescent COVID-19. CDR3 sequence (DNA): TGTGCCAGCAGCCTCCCAGGTCGGGGGGCGGGAGATACGCAGTATTTT. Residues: CASSLPGRGAGDTQYF.